The clone carrying this T cell receptor beta chain has a count of ten or more. No antigen is known for it. TCRdb processed the reads anew with MiXCR; each CDR3 protein has one entry. The data hold almost 500,000 distinct CDR3 sequences, with approximately 10% observed a single time. The record originates from a study of T cell repertoires in cytomegalovirus infection. Study as a whole: TCR beta signatures that were public indicated CMV infection and matching HLA type.

With 8 bases removed from V and 0 bases from J, the gap between germline ends came to 11 bases. CDR1 is MGHRA and CDR2 is YSYEKL in the germline V gene. CDR3 size: 14 residues. General study findings and limits: CMV-specific HLA-C-restricted TCR beta clonotypes dominated the ex vivo response. Summed frequency of public TCR beta families distinguished CMV carriers with the relevant HLA.

This sequence joins TRBV4-1 and TRBJ2-1; no definite D call. The receptor comes from a human donor in good health (CMV status not recorded). Some clones in this sample may be carry-over from other donors' samples. The material sequenced was PBMCs. DNA of the CDR3: TGCGCCAGCCAAGAACTGGGCTCCTACAATGAGCAGTTCTTC. It is translated as CASQELGSYNEQFF.